The TCR beta chain described here comes from a study of blood T cell repertoires in COVID-19. The CDR3 sequence is 16 residues long. V lost 6 bases and J lost 2, with 20 bases in between. Germline values: CDR1 MGHRA, CDR2 YSYEKL. Assay: immunoSEQ multiplex PCR; the TCRdb copy retains only in-frame clones and omits some. Of some 97,000 clones in the sample, 80% were seen once. This sequence joins TRBV4-1 and TRBJ2-7; D is perhaps TRBD1 (5 bases). The sequencing sample was made of peripheral blood. The receptor was derived from a man aged 65 to 79 with active or convalescent COVID-19. The CDR3 is CASSPGASGAAYEQYF. CDR3 nucleotide sequence: TGCGCCAGCAGTCCAGGTGCTAGTGGGGCAGCCTACGAGCAGTACTTC.